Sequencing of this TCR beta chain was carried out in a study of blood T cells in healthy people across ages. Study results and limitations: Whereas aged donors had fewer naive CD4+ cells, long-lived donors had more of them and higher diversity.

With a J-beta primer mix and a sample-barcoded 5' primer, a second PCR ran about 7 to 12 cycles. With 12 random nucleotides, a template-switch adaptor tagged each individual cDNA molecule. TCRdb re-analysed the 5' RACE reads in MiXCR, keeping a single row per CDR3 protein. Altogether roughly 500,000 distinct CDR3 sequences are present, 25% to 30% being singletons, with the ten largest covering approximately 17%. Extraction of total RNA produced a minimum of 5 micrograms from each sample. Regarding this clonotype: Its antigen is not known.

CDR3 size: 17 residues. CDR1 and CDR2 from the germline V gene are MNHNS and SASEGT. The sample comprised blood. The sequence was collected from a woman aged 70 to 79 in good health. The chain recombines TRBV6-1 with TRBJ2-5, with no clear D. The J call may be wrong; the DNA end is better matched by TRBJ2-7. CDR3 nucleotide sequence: TGTGCCAGCAGCGATGTTCCCGCGACCGTCGTCCCCTACGAGCAGTACTTC. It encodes CASSDVPATVVPYEQYF.